The entry that follows covers one T cell receptor (beta chain) sequence. The target of this receptor is not known. Qualities for individual bases were not recorded, and no much larger clone is one base off. Separate from the roughly 650-subject first cohort, the validation cohort of about 130 subjects was the group to which the donors belonged. The library was generated by the immunoSEQ multiplex PCR assay. The authors' pipeline ran thus. A statistical classification framework was built to diagnose cytomegalovirus status from the catalog of TCR beta chain sequences. TCRdb re-hosts the immuneACCESS table, in-frame sequences only. Its copies lack some clones; in the studies checked, an unresolved V gene accounts for under half of them, and the cause for the rest is not known. V, J and clone size are those of that table, while D and trimming were read from the DNA. The sample table contains 250,000 to 400,000 clones; only one count was recorded for roughly 88% of them. The top ten clones comprise around 0.96% of the sample.

V and J are truncated by 5 bases and 3 bases respectively, leaving an intervening sequence of 8 bases. Reading from cysteine to phenylalanine, the CDR3 counts 13 amino acids. The entry retains the CDR3 DNA only, 39 bases that are in frame from base 1. In the germline V gene, CDR1 corresponds to SGHTA and CDR2 to FQGNSA. The data belong to a study of cytomegalovirus exposure and HLA in healthy donors (dated by TCRdb to the late 2010s). Some background on the complete study: A later analysis indicated that the 120 or so validation repertoires were generated on the platform also employed for the 700 or so repertoires of the first cohort. The aim of the study was to test whether cataloging public T cell receptors could identify signatures of past pathogen exposure. Along with the approximately 620-subject first cohort, a separate validation cohort of more than 90 different subjects was used. To predict cytomegalovirus infection status, the study brought together high-throughput TCR immunosequencing, statistical association of individual TCRs with disease status, and machine learning. Results the study describes overall, beyond this receptor: Across donors, most TCR sequences were observed very rarely, whereas some public TCRs were present in many individuals. A later analysis had no HLA typing for the validation cohort, so co-occurrence there was scored across all 110 or so repertoires. A few of the identified cytomegalovirus-associated TCR beta chains were confirmed in vitro to be specific for cytomegalovirus antigens. The authors suggested that the approach could potentially be extended to other disease states and immunological phenotypes. In the study, 164 TCR beta chains were listed as associated with cytomegalovirus. In both the original and validation cohorts, the classifier was reported to diagnose cytomegalovirus status with high specificity and sensitivity. Subsequent analysis determined that TCRs grouped into clusters in the first cohort also showed a tendency toward co-occurrence across the 90 to 150 validation repertoires, and approximately 94% of cluster scores exceeded 0.

The V and J genes are TRBV7-2 and TRBJ2-1, with a tentative D gene TRBD2 over 5 matching bases. This receptor was identified in a man under 40 in good health and CMV-seronegative. The material sequenced was PBMCs. This receptor has the CDR3 CASSPRDYNEQFF. The DNA sequence follows: TGTGCCAGCAGCCCTCGGGACTACAATGAGCAGTTCTTC.